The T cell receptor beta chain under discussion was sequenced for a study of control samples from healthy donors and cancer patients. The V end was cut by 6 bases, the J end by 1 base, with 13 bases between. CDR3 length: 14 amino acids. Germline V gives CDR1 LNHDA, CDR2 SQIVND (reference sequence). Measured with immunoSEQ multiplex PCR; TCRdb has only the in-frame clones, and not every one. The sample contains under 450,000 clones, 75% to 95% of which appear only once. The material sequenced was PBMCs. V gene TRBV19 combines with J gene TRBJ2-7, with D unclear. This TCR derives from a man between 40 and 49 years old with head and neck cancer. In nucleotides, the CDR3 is TGTGCCAGTAGCCCTAGAGTGACGTCCTACGAGCAGTACTTC. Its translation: CASSPRVTSYEQYF.